This T cell receptor beta chain was documented in a study of neurological immune-mediated disorders. This clonotype was seen at least ten times. The CDR3 sequence is 16 residues long. The trim removed 5 bases at V and 3 bases at J, leaving 6 bases unmatched. From germline, CDR1 is SGHVS and CDR2 FNYEAQ. TCRdb re-called the 5' RACE reads through MiXCR, storing one row per CDR3 protein. The repertoire includes 77,000 or so distinct CDR3 sequences, roughly 10% of them detected once, and around 1.7% sits in the top ten. The J gene is TRBJ2-3, the V gene TRBV7-6; TRBD2 agrees at 12 bases. Sample: PBMCs. The sequence was obtained from a man in his forties or fifties in good health. The CDR3: CASSARTSGATDTQYF. CDR3 in DNA: TGTGCCAGCAGCGCCCGGACTAGCGGGGCGACAGATACGCAGTATTTT.